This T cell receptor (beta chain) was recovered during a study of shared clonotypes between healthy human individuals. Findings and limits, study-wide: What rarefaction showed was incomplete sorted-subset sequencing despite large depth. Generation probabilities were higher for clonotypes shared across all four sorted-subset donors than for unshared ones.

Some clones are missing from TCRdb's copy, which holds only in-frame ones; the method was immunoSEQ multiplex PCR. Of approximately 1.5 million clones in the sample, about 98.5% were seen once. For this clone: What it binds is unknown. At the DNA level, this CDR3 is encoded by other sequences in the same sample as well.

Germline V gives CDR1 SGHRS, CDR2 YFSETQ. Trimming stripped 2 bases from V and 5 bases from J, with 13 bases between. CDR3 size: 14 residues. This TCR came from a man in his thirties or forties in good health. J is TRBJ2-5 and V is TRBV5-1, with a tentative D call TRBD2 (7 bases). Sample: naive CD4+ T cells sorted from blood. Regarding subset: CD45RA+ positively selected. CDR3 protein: CASSFGGGGETQYF. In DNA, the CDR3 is TGCGCCAGCAGCTTTGGCGGGGGCGGCGAGACCCAGTACTTC.